This TCR beta chain appears in the sequencing data of a study of blood T cell repertoires in COVID-19. Study-level information: PBMCs, B-cell-depleted T cells, or T cells were the source of the cDNA or gDNA that made up the material.

The age range of participants was about 18 to 90 years, with residence in about two dozen US areas. The table came from immunoSEQ multiplex PCR; TCRdb's copy has only in-frame clones and leaves some out. The table includes about 200,000 clones, 82% detected once. CDR3 length equals 14 residues. The germline gives CDR1 SGHTS, CDR2 YDEGEE. Deletions cut 8 bases from V and 5 bases from J, with 17 bases between. The source is a man between 35 and 55 years old who had recovered from COVID-19. The sample taken for sequencing was PBMCs or T cells enriched from blood (not recorded which). The chain recombines TRBV5-8 with TRBJ2-4; D is possibly TRBD2 (5 bases). The CDR3 region has the DNA TGTGCCAGTCAACACGGACGGGATGAAAACATTCAGTACTTC. Residues: CASQHGRDENIQYF.